This T cell receptor (beta chain) was documented in a study of T cell clonality in common variable immunodeficiency. Aged about 9 to 64 years, CVID subjects averaged roughly 43 years old. Blood samples were heparinized, about 5 to 9 ml per donor. Measured with immunoSEQ multiplex PCR; TCRdb has only the in-frame clones, and not every one. In total the sample includes 15,000 to 20,000 clones, none of them seen once. The CDR3 consists of 13 residues. Germline CDR1 MNHEY, CDR2 SVGEGT. Trimming cost V 8 bases and J 7 bases, with 15 bases left between them. This clone was recorded at least ten times. No antigen is known for it. Read sequence stops 3 residues before the CDR3 end, and the germline J gene provides the missing end. Whole-study findings and limits: Authors noted CVID clonality's cause needs subpopulation repertoire sequencing. Patient heterogeneity in the CVID cohort limited correlations between repertoire features and clinical complications. Common variable immunodeficiency TCR beta sequences reportedly had fewer deletions and N-nucleotide insertions.

The source of this sequence is a human donor with common variable immunodeficiency. Sequenced: peripheral blood mononuclear cells. The chain carries TRBV6-2 or TRBV6-3 and TRBJ2-1; D gene ambiguous. Here the CDR3 reads CASGDKLPNEQFF. Partial CDR3 DNA: TGTGCCAGCGGTGACAAGCTCCCTAATGAG.